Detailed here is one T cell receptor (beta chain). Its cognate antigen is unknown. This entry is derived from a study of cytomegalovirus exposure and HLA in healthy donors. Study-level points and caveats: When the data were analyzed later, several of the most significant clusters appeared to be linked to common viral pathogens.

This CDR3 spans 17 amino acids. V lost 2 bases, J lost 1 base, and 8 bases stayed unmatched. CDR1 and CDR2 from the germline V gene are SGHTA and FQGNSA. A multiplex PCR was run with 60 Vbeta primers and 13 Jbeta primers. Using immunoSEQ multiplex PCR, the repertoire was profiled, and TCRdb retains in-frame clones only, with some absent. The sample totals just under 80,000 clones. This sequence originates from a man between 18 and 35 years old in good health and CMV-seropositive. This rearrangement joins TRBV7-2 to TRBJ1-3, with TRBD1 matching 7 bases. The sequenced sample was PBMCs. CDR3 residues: CASSLLRGGYSGNTIYF. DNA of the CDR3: TGTGCCAGCAGCTTATTACGAGGGGGCTATTCTGGAAACACCATATATTTT.